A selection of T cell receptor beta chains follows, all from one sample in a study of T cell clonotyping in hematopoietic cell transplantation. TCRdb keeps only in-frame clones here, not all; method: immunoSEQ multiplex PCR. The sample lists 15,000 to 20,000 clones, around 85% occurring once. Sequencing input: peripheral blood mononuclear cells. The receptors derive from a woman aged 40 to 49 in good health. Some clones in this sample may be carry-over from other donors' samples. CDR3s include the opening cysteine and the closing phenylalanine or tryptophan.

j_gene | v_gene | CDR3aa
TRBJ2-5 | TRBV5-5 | CASSLFGGETQYF
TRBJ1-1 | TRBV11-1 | CASSRIQGRGTEAFF
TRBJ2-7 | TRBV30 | CAWSPGTYEQYF
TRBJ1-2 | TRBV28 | CASGPPPNYGYTF
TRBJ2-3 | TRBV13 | CASSLTGELDTQYF
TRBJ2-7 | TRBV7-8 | CASSLTHLATYEQYF
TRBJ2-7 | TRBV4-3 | CASSQAPGQGYEQYF
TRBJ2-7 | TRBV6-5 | CASSYSETESYEQYF
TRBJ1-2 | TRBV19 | CASSIRKGEGVFGYTF
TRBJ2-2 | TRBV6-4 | CASSVTTDTGELFF
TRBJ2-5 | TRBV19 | CASTAGGGRGETQYF
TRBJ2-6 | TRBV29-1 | CSVGTEPGANVLTF
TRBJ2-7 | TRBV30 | CAWSKWLAGRSEQYF
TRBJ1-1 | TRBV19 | CASSITGMGTEAFF